This paragraph covers one T cell receptor beta chain sequence. What it recognizes is unknown. CDR3 length: 11 amino acids. The V gene's germline CDR1 is LNHDA and CDR2 SQIVND (reference sequence). V lost 4 bases, J lost 13 bases, and 11 bases lay in between. The data were obtained in a study of cytotoxic CD8 clonotypes in ibrutinib-treated CLL. Regarding the study as a whole: Clonality was elevated at ibrutinib response and had returned toward baseline at progression. Relative to age-matched healthy donors, clonality at baseline was higher, and it tracked circulating CD8+ T-cell counts.

The authors obtained around 2 micrograms of genomic DNA from cryopreserved PBMCs for TCR beta libraries. TCRdb's table, derived via immunoSEQ multiplex PCR, lists solely in-frame clones and lacks some. The sample gives 100,000 to 150,000 clones, 75% to 90% of which show up once; around 2% is in the top ten. The material was PBMCs, obtained after 24 months of ibrutinib treatment. The gene calls are TRBV19 and TRBJ2-1; D call uncertain. This TCR came from a human donor with chronic lymphocytic leukemia. CDR3 DNA sequence: TGTGCCAGTAGTACCATATGGGAACAGTTCTTC. This encodes CASSTIWEQFF.